Below, 7 T cell receptor beta chains from the same sample are listed, as sequenced in a study of CD8+ T cells in alopecia areata. Treatment denoted: oral pan-JAK inhibitor, 5-10 mg twice daily. In each case, RNA was isolated and then reverse transcribed into cDNA as the sequencing template. Here immunoSEQ multiplex PCR was the method, and the copy in TCRdb shows in-frame clones only, minus some. The table records some 170,000 clones, around 58% of them present only once. Sequenced material: CD4+ T cells sorted from blood, taken at approximately week 61, from a patient treated with tofacitinib. These receptors all come from a human donor with alopecia areata.

This clone has just a few counts. V usage is TRBV6-5 and J usage is TRBJ2-5; D not certain. V lost 6 bases and J 7 bases, leaving 9 bases between the germline ends. The V gene's germline CDR1 is MNHEY and CDR2 SVGAGI. The CDR3 has 11 residues. The CDR3 DNA reads as TGTGCCAGCAGGAAAGCTACGACCCAGTACTTC. Its protein is CASRKATTQYF.

The V call is TRBV25-1, the J call TRBJ2-7; D could derive from TRBD1 or TRBD2 (5 bases each). The CDR3 length is 16 residues. Trimming took off 0 bases at V and 3 bases at J, with 15 bases between the two ends. Looked up from germline, CDR1 is MGHDK and CDR2 is SYGVNS. CDR3 coding DNA: TGTGCCAGCAGTGAATATGGACCGGGACGGAACTACGAGCAGTACTTC. Residues: CASSEYGPGRNYEQYF.

This clone was recorded once. This sequence joins TRBV7-8 and TRBJ2-7; D remains ambiguous. Per germline, CDR1 SGHVS and CDR2 FQNEAQ. V was trimmed by 1 base and J by 2 bases, leaving 9 bases between them. The CDR3 covers 14 residues. CDR3 DNA sequence: TGTGCCAGCAGCTTAGTCCCAGGTCCCTACGAGCAGTACTTC. Its translation: CASSLVPGPYEQYF.

This clone has a single count. The rearrangement joins TRBV2 to TRBJ2-1; D tentatively reads TRBD1 or TRBD2 (5 bases each). Trimming stripped 6 bases from V and 6 bases from J, with 21 bases between. The CDR3 contains 16 residues. Per the germline V gene, CDR1 is SNHLY and CDR2 is FYNNEI. The CDR3 nucleotides are TGTGCCAGCAGCCAAGCGGAGTATGGCAGGGCCAATGAGCAGTTCTTC. Residues: CASSQAEYGRANEQFF.

This clone appeared a few times. This chain links TRBV29-1 with TRBJ2-5, with 7 positions matching TRBD1. V dropped 7 bases and J dropped 1; count of bases not matched to a gene: 6. Germline V lookup: CDR1 SQVTM, CDR2 ANQGSEA. The CDR3 consists of 13 residues. DNA for the CDR3: TGCAGCGCCAAGACAGGGATCCAAGAGACCCAGTACTTC. Translation: CSAKTGIQETQYF.

The CDR3 reads CAWSAGRSYEQYF. DNA of the CDR3: TGTGCCTGGAGTGCCGGCAGAAGCTACGAGCAGTACTTC. The J gene is TRBJ2-7, the V gene TRBV30; D is unclear. The CDR3 runs 13 residues. Trimming pared 1 base from V and 3 bases from J, leaving 10 bases between. The germline V gene encodes CDR1 GTSNPN and CDR2 SVGIG (reference sequence).

The V gene is TRBV30, the J gene TRBJ1-2; 7 bases are shared with TRBD1. The V and J ends lost 1 base and 4 bases, in that order; junction bases with no gene match: 6. This CDR3 has 14 residues. Germline CDR1 and CDR2: GTSNPN and SVGIG (reference sequence). CDR3 protein: CAWSDPTGIYGYTF. The CDR3 region has the DNA TGTGCCTGGAGTGACCCGACAGGGATCTATGGCTACACCTTC.